This T cell receptor (beta chain) came from a study of T-cell reconstitution after alpha-beta-depleted transplantation in children (dated by TCRdb to the mid-2010s). Concerning the study at large: Using TCR repertoire profiling, the study quantitatively followed how T-cell immune reconstitution unfolded in children after TCRalphabeta/CD19-depleted allogeneic hematopoietic cell transplantation.

The V end loses 4 bases and the J end loses 4 bases, and a stretch of 19 bases separates them. Its CDR3 holds 17 amino acids, cysteine through phenylalanine. The sequence is cut down to CDR3 DNA, 51 bases in frame from base 1. Via the germline V gene (reference sequence), CDR1 is MNHEY and CDR2 SMNVEV. About this clonotype itself: Its antigen is not yet known. Base quality data are lacking; no much larger clone is found one base away.

Summary of the overall study and its limitations: The apparently early alphabetaT-cell count recovery about two months after transplant was reportedly dependent on only several hundred rapidly expanded clones derived from non-depleted graft cells. The high TCRbeta diversity at day 60 in some patients was ascribed to recipient T cells and intrathymic progenitors that had survived conditioning. Hyperexpanded clone frequencies declined over subsequent months; after one year, T-cell counts and TCRbeta diversity were mostly attributed to newly produced T cells.

Library preparation used PCR. For sequencing, an Illumina HiSeq 2500 was employed. To normalize quantification of the TCRbeta repertoire, the TCR libraries were built with molecular barcoding that relied on unique molecular identifiers. The raw public reads went through TCRdb reprocessing: fastp at Q25, MiXCR clone calling, in-frame beta chains kept. Rows merge per CDR3 protein into single entries with the most common DNA and genes. A total of under 850,000 distinct CDR3 sequences appear in this sample, around 12% of them only once. 0.79% of the sample is in the top ten clones. The treatment or condition label of this sample denotes: allogeneic hematopoietic cell transplantation with graft depleted of TCRalphabeta T cells and CD19 B cells. Transplant recipients were children who received TCRalphabeta/CD19-depleted allogeneic hematopoietic cell grafts.

Here the chain combines TRBV27 and TRBJ2-2; TRBD1 is possibly the D segment (5 matching bases). The sequencing used PBMCs, collected before TCRalphabeta/CD19-depleted stem cell transplant. This clonotype was sampled from a girl aged 2 to 10 with congenital amegakaryocytic thrombocytopenia, due to receive a stem cell transplant. The CDR3 amino acid sequence is: CASSYSRAGPITGELFF. The DNA sequence is TGTGCCAGCAGTTATAGCAGGGCAGGGCCCATCACCGGGGAGCTGTTTTTT.